This T cell receptor beta chain was observed in a study of blood T cells in healthy people across ages. Study-level results: Any changes in expanded clonotypes were possibly confounded, as donor CMV status remained unknown.

Worth noting for this clonotype: What it binds is unknown. One junction end does not reproduce the germline sequence, and a read error may be involved.

The second PCR ran roughly 6 to 11 cycles with a sample-barcoded 5' primer and J-beta primers. TCRdb re-called the 5' RACE reads with MiXCR, one entry per CDR3 protein. The sample includes over 1,200,000 distinct CDR3 sequences, approximately 59% of them seen just once. Caucasian, healthy and from Russia, the donors were aged between 6 and 90. The amount of total RNA extracted per sample was at least 6 micrograms. This CDR3 has 14 residues. The germline V gene encodes CDR1 SNHLY and CDR2 FYNNEI. The sequence came from a man younger than 30 in good health. The specimen sequenced was blood. The genes are TRBV2 and TRBJ2-1; the D gene could be TRBD1 or TRBD2 (5 bases each). CDR3 in amino acids: CACSEFGGRDEQFF. The CDR3 DNA reads as TGTGCCTGCAGTGAATTTGGGGGTCGCGATGAGCAGTTCTTC.